These 13 T cell receptor beta chains share one sample of origin, sequenced in a study of T cell repertoires in cytomegalovirus infection. In TCRdb, the reads were re-called with MiXCR into one record per CDR3 protein. The sample lists under 200,000 distinct CDR3 sequences; 17% were seen once. Sequenced material: CD8+ T cells from PBMCs. These receptors were obtained from a human donor in good health (CMV status not recorded). Some clones in this sample may be carry-over from other donors' samples.

CDR3 sequence: CASSYSQAAPDTQYF. In DNA form, the CDR3 reads TGTGCCAGCAGTTACTCCCAGGCCGCCCCAGATACGCAGTATTTT. V usage is TRBV6-2 or TRBV6-3 and J usage is TRBJ2-3; D remains ambiguous. V lost 0 bases and J 4 bases, leaving 11 bases between the germline ends. The CDR3 length is 15 residues. The germline CDR1 and CDR2 sequences are MNHEY and SVGEGT.

This clonotype showed up just a few times. The chain couples TRBV7-8 to TRBJ2-1; 7 positions match TRBD2. Unmatched junction bases numbered 15, after V lost 5 bases and J lost 8 bases. The CDR3 totals 16 residues. The germline gives CDR1 SGHVS, CDR2 FQNEAQ. The DNA of the CDR3 is TGTGCCAGCAGCGAGAAGCGGCGGGAGAGGGCCGATGAGCAGTTCTTC. Protein product: CASSEKRRERADEQFF.

This chain links TRBV4-3 with TRBJ2-1; 7 bases fit TRBD1. J lost 4 bases, V lost 0 bases, and 9 bases had no gene match. Germline V gene data show CDR1 as LGHNA and CDR2 as YSLEER. The CDR3 runs to 17 residues. The DNA of the CDR3 is TGCGCCAGCAGCCAAGAGGCTAGGACAGGCACTTACAATGAGCAGTTCTTC. It translates to CASSQEARTGTYNEQFF.

This clonotype showed up just a few times. This sequence joins TRBV29-1 and TRBJ2-5; D may correspond to TRBD1 or TRBD2 (5 bases each). V was trimmed by 7 bases and J by 5 bases, leaving 20 bases between them. Germline-derived CDR1 and CDR2 are SQVTM and ANQGSEA. The CDR3 contains 14 residues. The CDR3 DNA reads TGCAGCGCGGGGAAGACAGTTTCGGTGGAGACCCAGTACTTC. Translating it yields CSAGKTVSVETQYF.

This clonotype was recorded at least ten times. The chain joins TRBV27 to TRBJ1-1, with a possible D match to TRBD1 (5 bases). Between the trimmed V and J ends, which lost 6 bases and 4 bases, there was a span of 15 bases. Germline V CDR1 and CDR2: MNHEY, SMNVEV (reference sequence). The CDR3 totals 14 residues. This CDR3 reads CASRPIKGSTEAFF. As DNA, the CDR3 is TGTGCCAGCAGACCGATCAAGGGGAGCACTGAAGCTTTCTTT.

The chain recombines TRBV2 with TRBJ2-7; TRBD1 might be the D (6 bases). CDR3 size: 12 residues. V was clipped by 9 bases and J by 11 bases, with 20 bases between them. Germline V gene sequence: CDR1 SNHLY, CDR2 FYNNEI. The CDR3 DNA reads TGTGCCAGTTCAACCCGGGCCCCAGGGGAGTACTTC. Amino acids: CASSTRAPGEYF.

On this clonotype itself: A junction end diverges from the germline sequence, so it may reflect a read error. The chain couples TRBV6-2 or TRBV6-3 to TRBJ1-1, with unresolved D. CDR1 and CDR2 from the germline V gene are MNHEY and SVGEGT. CDR3 length: 13 residues. The CDR3 DNA is TGTGCCCGCAGACCGACGGGGTACACTGAAGCTTTCTTT. Protein: CARRPTGYTEAFF.

Only one count was recorded for this clonotype. This chain connects TRBV20-1 to TRBJ2-7; TRBD2 aligns across 8 bases. V was clipped by 0 bases and J by 3 bases; unmatched bases: 7. CDR3 size: 15 residues. Germline assignment: CDR1 DFQATT and CDR2 SNEGSKA (reference sequence). The CDR3 sequence: CSARDPATSGYEQYF. The CDR3 region has the DNA TGCAGTGCTAGAGATCCCGCAACTAGCGGCTACGAGCAGTACTTC.

This clonotype was recorded a few times. J is TRBJ1-1 and V is TRBV5-6; 8 bases align to TRBD1. Per germline, CDR1 SGHDT and CDR2 YYEEEE. The CDR3 consists of 14 residues. V dropped 0 bases and J dropped 3; count of bases not matched to a gene: 1. In DNA form, the CDR3 reads TGTGCCAGCAGCTTGGGGACAGGGTACACTGAAGCTTTCTTT. Protein product: CASSLGTGYTEAFF.

The sample holds a few counts of this clonotype. This chain uses TRBV7-9 with TRBJ1-1; D uncertain. Germline V lookup: CDR1 SEHNR, CDR2 FQNEAQ (reference sequence). Trimming left V 5 bases short and J 6 bases short, with 10 bases between. The CDR3 extends over 12 amino acids. CDR3 protein: CASSITGAEAFF. In DNA, the CDR3 is TGTGCCAGCAGCATAACCGGGGCTGAAGCTTTCTTT.

The chain joins TRBV7-9 to TRBJ2-1; 9 bases match TRBD1. The CDR3 is 16 residues long. Germline lookup yields CDR1 SEHNR and CDR2 FQNEAQ (reference sequence). V dropped 3 bases and J dropped 5; count of bases not matched to a gene: 8. CDR3 coding DNA: TGTGCCAGCAGCTTGGCCGGGGACAGGGTCCACAATGAGCAGTTCTTC. It is translated as CASSLAGDRVHNEQFF.

The chain carries TRBV5-1 and TRBJ2-5; D ambiguous. The CDR3 runs to 15 residues. The ends were cut back, 1 base at V and 2 bases at J, with 12 bases in the middle. Germline V gene lookup returns CDR1 SGHRS and CDR2 YFSETQ. This CDR3 is CASSLNSLIQETQYF. The DNA for the CDR3 is TGCGCCAGCAGCTTGAACTCCTTAATTCAAGAGACCCAGTACTTC.

J is TRBJ2-5 and V is TRBV6-4; 8 bases line up with TRBD1. The ends lost 7 bases at V and 3 bases at J; junction bases unmatched: 19. CDR1 MRHNA and CDR2 SNTAGT come from the germline V gene. The CDR3 has 18 amino acids. The CDR3 nucleotides are TGTGCCAGCACCTTAGAGAGACAGGGGAAGGAGGTTAAAGAGACCCAGTACTTC. It translates to CASTLERQGKEVKETQYF.